This TCR beta chain was identified during a study of Ad26.COV2.S vaccination and SARS-CoV-2 variants. Study context: Among those in the COV1001 Ad26.COV2.S trial arm was the donor.

Assay used: immunoSEQ multiplex PCR; TCRdb lists only in-frame clones, some missing. Here the sample spans about 390,000 clones, 70% to 90% being singletons. Trimming pared 4 bases from V and 1 base from J, leaving 14 bases between. CDR1 is SGHTS, CDR2 YDEGEE, per germline. The CDR3 is 15 residues long. Treatment given: 19 received Ad26.COV2.S at low or high dose, single or two shots; several received placebo; per-sample allocation not given. Samples analyzed were those drawn on day 63 after the first vaccine or placebo injection. An Ad26 vector that expressed Wuhan-strain SARS-CoV-2 spike constituted the vaccine.

The sample here was peripheral blood, taken in a trial of Ad26.COV2.S vaccine versus placebo. The receptor comes from a person between 18 and 60 years old who received the Ad26.COV2.S COVID-19 vaccine or a placebo. V gene TRBV5-8 combines with J gene TRBJ1-1; D unresolved. CDR3: CASSPPTDWNTEAFF. The DNA of the CDR3 is TGTGCCAGCAGCCCCCCGACGGACTGGAACACTGAAGCTTTCTTT.